These T cell receptor beta chains were read from a single sample in a study of Graves' ophthalmopathy and Graves' hyperthyroidism. TCRdb recomputed calls from the multiplex PCR reads with MiXCR, one row per CDR3 protein. The repertoire holds some 1.1 million distinct CDR3 sequences, with about 38% as singletons. Sequences were obtained from peripheral blood or thyroid tissue (not recorded which). These receptors came from an adult man with Graves' hyperthyroidism. CDR3s include the opening cysteine and the closing phenylalanine or tryptophan. The D gene is left open where the match is weak. Size values are once, few and many counts, or a class for expanded clones, and some rows have none.

TRBJ1-5 | - | - | TRBV7-2 | CASSPRQDWPQHF | TGTGCCAGCAGCCCAAGACAGGACTGGCCCCAGCATTTT
TRBJ2-7 | - | - | TRBV20-1 | CSARTSDQYF | TGCAGTGCTAGAACGTCCGACCAGTACTTC
TRBJ1-1 | many | - | TRBV5-1 | CASSLDGQGFTEAFF | TGCGCCAGCAGCTTGGATGGGCAGGGCTTCACTGAAGCTTTCTTT
TRBJ2-7 | - | - | TRBV7-2 | CASSPSQWEEQYF | TGTGCCAGCAGCCCTTCTCAGTGGGAGGAGCAGTACTTC
TRBJ2-7 | many | TRBD2 | TRBV29-1 | CSVKGTSYEQYF | TGCAGCGTTAAGGGGACTAGCTACGAGCAGTACTTC
TRBJ2-3 | - | - | TRBV29-1 | CSVGTASHWGAGTDTQYF | TGCAGCGTCGGTACCGCCTCCCACTGGGGGGCCGGAACAGATACGCAGTATTTT
TRBJ1-5 | few | - | TRBV28 | CASSSPGDNQPQHF | TGTGCCAGCAGTTCTCCAGGGGACAATCAGCCCCAGCATTTT
TRBJ1-3 | - | - | TRBV5-1 | CASSLGEASGNTIYF | TGCGCCAGCAGCCTGGGGGAGGCCTCTGGAAACACCATATATTTT
TRBJ2-7 | few | - | TRBV12-3/TRBV12-4 | CASSFGMFYEQYF | TGTGCCAGCAGTTTCGGGATGTTCTACGAGCAGTACTTC
TRBJ2-7 | - | TRBD2 | TRBV7-9 | CASSFVAGGIYEQYF | TGTGCCAGCAGCTTTGTAGCGGGAGGGATCTACGAGCAGTACTTC
TRBJ1-5 | - | - | TRBV12-3/TRBV12-4 | CASRGRDGNQPQHF | TGTGCCAGCAGAGGCAGGGACGGCAATCAGCCCCAGCATTTT
TRBJ2-7 | many | - | TRBV24-1 | CATSDSGGHEQYF | TGTGCCACCAGTGATTCCGGGGGCCACGAGCAGTACTTC
TRBJ1-2 | many | - | TRBV7-2 | CASSASWRNYGYTF | TGTGCCAGCAGCGCCTCGTGGCGAAACTATGGCTACACCTTC
TRBJ2-7 | few | - | TRBV6-5 | CASSSSLGEYEQYF | TGTGCCAGCAGTTCAAGCCTGGGGGAGTACGAGCAGTACTTC
TRBJ2-7 | - | - | TRBV14 | CASSQDWGAEDYEQYF | TGTGCCAGCAGCCAAGATTGGGGCGCGGAAGATTACGAGCAGTACTTC
TRBJ2-7 | - | - | TRBV7-9 | CASSPPQPGSYEQYF | TGTGCCAGCTCACCACCGCAACCAGGGAGCTACGAGCAGTACTTC
TRBJ2-5 | - | TRBD2 | TRBV25-1 | CASSISSLGLAQETQYF | TGTGCCAGCAGTATTAGCAGTTTGGGACTAGCGCAAGAGACCCAGTACTTC
TRBJ2-6 | - | TRBD1 | TRBV29-1 | CSVRGRGPGANVLTF | TGCAGCGTTAGGGGCAGGGGGCCGGGGGCCAACGTCCTGACTTTC
TRBJ2-7 | - | TRBD2 | TRBV28 | CASSLLGGVLYF | TGTGCCAGCAGCCTACTGGGAGGGGTGCTGTACTTC
TRBJ1-1 | - | - | TRBV12-3/TRBV12-4 | CASSYPPWRVKWNTEAFF | TGTGCCAGCAGTTACCCGCCCTGGAGGGTGAAGTGGAACACTGAAGCTTTCTTT
TRBJ1-6 | many | TRBD1 | TRBV4-3 | CASSQVAGTGNSPLHF | TGCGCCAGCAGCCAAGTAGCCGGGACAGGGAATTCACCCCTCCACTTT
TRBJ1-1 | - | TRBD1 | TRBV20-1 | CSAWTGGTEAFF | TGCAGTGCATGGACAGGGGGAACTGAAGCTTTCTTT
TRBJ1-5 | - | TRBD1 | TRBV7-2 | CASSIKGQGPYEHF | TGTGCCAGCAGCATAAAGGGACAGGGGCCCTACGAGCATTTT
TRBJ1-6 | many | - | TRBV12-3/TRBV12-4 | CASSLMPGYNSPLHF | TGTGCCAGCAGTTTAATGCCGGGTTATAATTCACCCCTCCACTTT
TRBJ2-7 | few | TRBD2 | TRBV10-2 | CASSAGLAGVSYEQYF | TGCGCCAGCAGTGCCGGACTAGCGGGGGTCTCCTACGAGCAGTACTTC
TRBJ2-7 | many | TRBD2 | TRBV11-2 | CASSPQGLAEIYEQYF | TGTGCCAGCAGCCCCCAGGGACTAGCGGAAATCTACGAGCAGTACTTC
TRBJ1-1 | few | TRBD1 | TRBV6-1 | CASSEGTGPSGTEAFF | TGTGCCAGCAGTGAAGGGACAGGGCCGAGTGGTACTGAAGCTTTCTTT
TRBJ2-7 | many | - | TRBV29-1 | CSVRGGTVYEQYF | TGCAGCGTCCGGGGGGGGACAGTCTACGAGCAGTACTTC
TRBJ2-5 | - | TRBD2 | TRBV4-3 | CASSLAGDRNQETQYF | TGCGCCAGCAGCTTGGCGGGAGACAGAAACCAAGAGACCCAGTACTTC
TRBJ1-2 | many | - | TRBV20-1 | CSAREQGYGYTF | TGCAGTGCTAGAGAGCAGGGTTATGGCTACACCTTC
TRBJ1-5 | many | - | TRBV7-2 | CASSLMSGDQPQHF | TGTGCCAGCAGCTTAATGTCGGGGGATCAGCCCCAGCATTTT
TRBJ2-7 | many | - | TRBV7-2 | CASSSQVTYEQYF | TGTGCCAGCAGCTCACAGGTTACCTACGAGCAGTACTTC
TRBJ1-5 | few | - | TRBV19 | CASSHFSGNTNQPQHF | TGTGCCAGTAGTCATTTCTCGGGGAACACCAATCAGCCCCAGCATTTT
TRBJ1-1 | many | - | TRBV10-3 | CAITRQENTEAFF | TGTGCCATCACGAGACAAGAGAACACTGAAGCTTTCTTT
TRBJ2-6 | few | - | TRBV20-1 | CSARDRTF | TGCAGTGCTAGAGACCGGACTTTC
TRBJ2-3 | - | TRBD1 | TRBV7-9 | CASSPDRGRADTQYF | TGTGCCAGCAGCCCGGACAGGGGGCGGGCAGATACGCAGTATTTT
TRBJ2-5 | few | - | TRBV7-3 | CASRRGRQETQYF | TGTGCCAGCAGACGAGGCCGTCAAGAGACCCAGTACTTC
TRBJ1-1 | many | - | TRBV2 | CATTPPGYTEAFF | TGTGCCACCACCCCACCGGGGTACACTGAAGCTTTCTTT
TRBJ1-6 | - | - | TRBV7-9 | CASSLAPQGSSYNSPLHF | TGTGCCAGCAGCCTTGCCCCACAGGGAAGCTCCTATAATTCACCCCTCCACTTT
TRBJ2-7 | - | - | TRBV6-1 | CASSLDIYPYYEQYF | TGTGCCAGCAGCTTGGACATTTATCCTTATTACGAGCAGTACTTC
TRBJ2-7 | many | TRBD2 | TRBV7-6 | CASSLGTSGVSASYEQYF | TGTGCCAGCAGCTTAGGGACTAGCGGGGTCTCGGCCTCCTACGAGCAGTACTTC
TRBJ1-3 | - | TRBD1 | TRBV10-3 | CASSSSRQGGNTIYF | TGTGCCAGCAGCTCGTCGAGACAGGGTGGAAACACCATATATTTT
TRBJ2-7 | - | - | TRBV5-1 | CASSSQASSYEQYF | TGCGCCAGCAGCTCCCAGGCGAGCTCCTACGAGCAGTACTTC
TRBJ2-7 | - | - | TRBV5-6 | CASSWGVGAYEQYF | TGTGCCAGCAGCTGGGGTGTGGGGGCTTACGAGCAGTACTTC
TRBJ2-7 | - | - | TRBV7-2 | CASSLVQKDNEQYF | TGTGCCAGCAGCTTAGTTCAGAAAGACAACGAGCAGTACTTC
TRBJ2-5 | few | TRBD2 | TRBV6-5 | CASSTILGGPVGQETQYF | TGTGCCAGCAGTACCATCTTGGGAGGGCCAGTAGGACAAGAGACCCAGTACTTC
TRBJ2-5 | many | - | TRBV7-2 | CASSQLRTETQYF | TGTGCCAGCAGCCAACTACGGACGGAGACCCAGTACTTC
TRBJ2-5 | few | TRBD1 | TRBV29-1 | CSVPGQGGSETQYF | TGCAGCGTGCCGGGACAGGGAGGGTCGGAGACCCAGTACTTC
TRBJ1-6 | many | TRBD1 | TRBV7-2 | CASSLGGTANNSPLHF | TGTGCCAGCAGCTTAGGTGGGACAGCCAATAATTCACCCCTCCACTTT
TRBJ1-1 | - | - | TRBV7-2 | CASSDEGRGMNTEAFF | TGTGCCAGCAGTGACGAGGGCAGGGGCATGAACACTGAAGCTTTCTTT
TRBJ1-3 | - | - | TRBV10-3 | CAIRGEAASGNTIYF | TGTGCCATCAGGGGCGAGGCAGCGTCTGGAAACACCATATATTTT
TRBJ2-7 | - | TRBD1 | TRBV6-1 | CASSYSRDRAYEQYF | TGTGCCAGCAGTTACTCTCGGGACAGGGCCTACGAGCAGTACTTC
TRBJ1-1 | - | - | TRBV10-2 | CASSEYATEAFF | TGCGCCAGCAGTGAGTATGCCACTGAAGCTTTCTTT
TRBJ2-7 | - | TRBD2 | TRBV20-1 | CSALAGVTSYEQYF | TGCAGTGCGCTAGCGGGAGTTACCTCCTACGAGCAGTACTTC
TRBJ2-7 | - | - | TRBV9 | CASSPRLAPSEQYF | TGTGCCAGCAGCCCGCGACTTGCCCCGAGCGAGCAGTACTTC
TRBJ2-7 | - | - | TRBV28 | CASSWDGYSYEQYF | TGTGCCAGCAGTTGGGACGGATACTCCTACGAGCAGTACTTC
TRBJ1-6 | many | - | TRBV10-3 | CAISRQDPNNSPLHF | TGTGCCATCAGTCGACAGGACCCGAATAATTCACCCCTCCACTTT
TRBJ2-5 | - | TRBD1 | TRBV4-1 | CASSQDTGTGQQETQYF | TGCGCCAGCAGCCAAGATACTGGGACAGGACAACAAGAGACCCAGTACTTC
TRBJ2-3 | few | TRBD2 | TRBV10-3 | CAISASGGYTDTQYF | TGTGCCATCAGTGCTAGCGGGGGATACACAGATACGCAGTATTTT